This TCR beta chain was captured in a study of cytotoxic CD8 clonotypes in ibrutinib-treated CLL. The wider study: After a median of 68 months, about 14 patients stayed remitted and roughly 12 progressed; responses had been partial in about 24 and complete in 2. Whole-study findings and limits: Clonality showed a rise at ibrutinib response that reversed toward baseline at progression. Clonality was higher at baseline than in age-matched healthy donors and tracked circulating CD8+ T-cell counts.

Germline CDR1 and CDR2: MNHEY and SMNVEV (reference sequence). With V trimmed by 3 bases and J by 9 bases, 8 bases remained unmatched. This CDR3 contains 14 residues. As regards this clone: Its antigen is as yet unknown.

T cells were sequenced at a targeted depth of 1 in 200,000 to 1 in 1 million. The data were produced by immunoSEQ multiplex PCR, yet TCRdb's version contains in-frame clones alone and is incomplete. The data show about 84,000 clones, with 85% to 90% seen just once and under 6.5% held by the top ten. This sequence originates from a human donor with chronic lymphocytic leukemia. The rearrangement joins TRBV27 to TRBJ2-3; 8 positions agree with TRBD1. The sequencing used PBMCs, collected before ibrutinib treatment. The CDR3: CASSFVDRVVTQYF. CDR3 DNA: TGTGCCAGCAGTTTTGTGGACAGGGTTGTGACGCAGTATTTT.